The 30 T cell receptor beta chains reported below all come from one sample, sequenced in a study of sequential checkpoint blockade in melanoma. Repertoires were generated with immunoSEQ multiplex PCR, while TCRdb's copy carries only in-frame clones and drops some. The repertoire holds about 35,000 clones, with about four fifths as singletons. Treatment given: randomized to nivolumab then ipilimumab (arm A) or the reverse (arm B). The specimen was CD8+ T cells sorted from blood (inferred from file names), collected from a patient given nivolumab and ipilimumab in sequence. The receptors were gathered from a human donor with melanoma.

This sequence joins TRBV28 and TRBJ1-5; D call uncertain. Germline values: CDR1 MDHEN, CDR2 SYDVKM. The CDR3 has 14 amino acids. V was trimmed by 3 bases and J by 1 base, leaving 7 bases between them. The CDR3 DNA reads TGTGCCAGCAGTTTTTTAGAAAGCAATCAGCCCCAGCATTTT. Protein product: CASSFLESNQPQHF.

The count of this clone is one. V and J are TRBV5-6 and TRBJ2-3, with a weak D call TRBD2 (5 bases). The germline V and J ends were trimmed by 5 bases and 0 bases, with 16 bases remaining between them. The CDR3 loop spans 16 amino acids. CDR1 SGHDT and CDR2 YYEEEE come from the germline V gene. In DNA form, the CDR3 reads TGTGCCAGCAGACCGGGAACTCTATTTAGCACAGATACGCAGTATTTT. It is translated as CASRPGTLFSTDTQYF.

This clone was counted once. The chain recombines TRBV7-3 with TRBJ2-7; D may be TRBD2 (7 bases). The CDR3 sequence is 13 residues long. The germline V and J ends were trimmed by 3 bases and 7 bases, with 13 bases remaining between them. Germline assignment: CDR1 SGHTA and CDR2 FQGTGA. The CDR3 reads CASSLAGAGEQYF. Written as DNA, the CDR3 is TGTGCCAGCAGCTTGGCGGGGGCGGGAGAGCAGTACTTC. The full variable domain, rest sourced from reference TRBV7-3 and TRBJ2-7, is GAGVSQTPSNKVTEKGKYVELRCDPISGHTALYWYRQSLGQGPEFLIYFQGTGAADDSGLPNDRFFAVRPEGSVSTLKIQRTERGDSAVYLCASSLAGAGEQYFGPGTRLTVT.

This clone was found a few times. This chain connects TRBV5-8 to TRBJ1-3; D unresolved. Germline V lookup: CDR1 SGHTS, CDR2 YDEGEE. The CDR3 totals 15 residues. Trimming took 4 bases from V and 0 from J, leaving 11 bases between them. The CDR3 region has the DNA TGTGCCAGCAGCCTGAGGGAGAGCTCTGGAAACACCATATATTTT. Protein sequence: CASSLRESSGNTIYF.

The chain joins TRBV28 to TRBJ1-2, with TRBD1 matching over 11 bases. J gave up 6 bases and V 5 bases, and 14 bases lay outside the gene matches. The CDR3 covers 17 residues. Germline CDR1 is MDHEN and CDR2 is SYDVKM. This CDR3 is CASSPLGQGAVGDGYTF. DNA of the CDR3: TGTGCCAGCAGTCCCTTAGGACAGGGGGCCGTTGGGGATGGCTACACCTTC.

J is TRBJ2-5 and V is TRBV6-1, with a weak D call TRBD2 (6 bases). The J call may be incorrect, as the DNA end agrees better with TRBJ2-7. CDR3 length: 12 amino acids. The V gene's germline CDR1 is MNHNS and CDR2 SASEGT. CDR3 DNA: TGTGCAGGAGGGCCGTTCTCCCGCGAGCAGTACTTC. Amino acid sequence: CAGGPFSREQYF.

This clone was seen a single time. V is TRBV27 and J is TRBJ2-3, with 9 bases fitting TRBD2. Germline loops: CDR1 MNHEY, CDR2 SMNVEV (reference sequence). This CDR3 has 16 residues. J lost 6 bases, V lost 3 bases, and 10 bases had no gene match. The CDR3: CASSFIPSGAGDTQYF. In DNA, the CDR3 is TGTGCCAGCAGTTTTATCCCTAGCGGGGCCGGGGATACGCAGTATTTT.

This clone was observed a single time. The chain couples TRBV11-2 to TRBJ2-5, with TRBD2 as a possible D gene (6 bases). The J call is doubtful: the DNA matches TRBJ2-7 better. The CDR3 is made up of 14 amino acids. Germline V gene lookup returns CDR1 SGHAT and CDR2 FQNNGV. The DNA for the CDR3 is TGTGCCAGTGAAGAGGGGACTGCCCCCTACGAGCAGTACTTC. Protein product: CASEEGTAPYEQYF.

In the case of this clone: Other DNA sequences in this sample translate to the same CDR3. The genes are TRBV19 and TRBJ2-1, with D perhaps TRBD1 (6 bases). V was pared by 7 bases and J by 0 bases, with 10 bases between. The CDR3 contains 14 residues. In germline, CDR1 is LNHDA, CDR2 SQIVND (reference sequence). The CDR3 sequence: CASIGGSSYNEQFF. CDR3 sequence (DNA): TGTGCCAGTATAGGGGGAAGCTCCTACAATGAGCAGTTCTTC. Combining the CDR3 with reference TRBV19 and TRBJ2-1 gives the whole variable domain DGGITQSPKYLFRKEGQNVTLSCEQNLNHDAMYWYRQDPGQGLRLIYYSQIVNDFQKGDIAEGYSVSREKKESFPLTVTSAQKNPTAFYLCASIGGSSYNEQFFGPGTRLTVL.

The V and J genes are TRBV4-1 and TRBJ1-1, with 8 positions matching TRBD1. V trimming: 3 bases; J trimming: 4 bases; junction bases outside the gene matches: 7. The germline V gene encodes CDR1 MGHRA and CDR2 YSYEKL. The CDR3 is 15 residues long. The CDR3 loop is CASSQGNTGGTEAFF. CDR3 DNA sequence: TGCGCCAGCAGCCAGGGAAACACAGGGGGCACTGAAGCTTTCTTT.

A few counts support this clone. J is TRBJ1-1 and V is TRBV4-1; 10 positions agree with TRBD1. J gave up 8 bases and V 3 bases, and 15 bases lay outside the gene matches. The V gene's germline CDR1 is MGHRA and CDR2 YSYEKL. The CDR3 is 17 amino acids. For the CDR3, the DNA is TGCGCCAGCAGCCAGGATATAGGGACAGGGGTTACGGGAGAAGCTTTCTTT. Protein sequence: CASSQDIGTGVTGEAFF.

Details on this clone: At one end, the junction sequence differs from germline, possibly due to a read error. The same CDR3 is also encoded by other DNA sequences in this sample. The J gene is TRBJ1-5, the V gene TRBV27, with TRBD1 as a possible D gene (5 bases). Germline values: CDR1 MNHEY, CDR2 SMNVEV (reference sequence). The CDR3 is 15 amino acids. Here the CDR3 DNA reads TGCGCCAGCAGTTTTTCGGCAGGGAATCATCAGCCCCAGCATTTT. This gives the protein CASSFSAGNHQPQHF.

This chain joins TRBV27 and TRBJ2-7; a weak D match, TRBD1 (5 bases). Looked up from germline, CDR1 is MNHEY and CDR2 is SMNVEV (reference sequence). CDR3 length: 13 amino acids. Trimming cost V 4 bases and J 2 bases, with 9 bases left between them. In DNA, the CDR3 is TGTGCCAGCAGTTACAGGAGAACCTACGAGCAGTACTTC. It translates to CASSYRRTYEQYF.

V and J are TRBV27 and TRBJ2-5; 16 nucleotides align to TRBD2. There are 15 residues in the CDR3. V was clipped by 6 bases and J by 11 bases; unmatched bases: 9. The V gene's germline CDR1 is MNHEY and CDR2 SMNVEV (reference sequence). CDR3 nucleotide sequence: TGTGCCAGCAGCCTCTCTGGGACTAGCGGGAGGGGACAGTACTTC. Translation: CASSLSGTSGRGQYF.

The rearrangement joins TRBV4-1 to TRBJ1-1; D remains unclear. Per the germline V gene, CDR1 is MGHRA and CDR2 is YSYEKL. The CDR3 consists of 13 residues. The V end lost 1 base, the J end lost 5 bases, and 8 bases lay between the germline ends. DNA for the CDR3: TGCGCCAGCAGCCAAGGGGCCGCGACTGAAGCTTTCTTT. Its translation: CASSQGAATEAFF.

The sample holds a few counts of this clone. The V gene is TRBV11-2, the J gene TRBJ2-5; 7 bases are shared with TRBD2. The J segment lost 4 bases and the V segment lost 1 base, leaving 6 bases of the junction unmatched. This CDR3 spans 15 amino acids. Germline V lookup: CDR1 SGHAT, CDR2 FQNNGV. The CDR3: CASSLAGGGGETQYF. The CDR3 DNA reads TGTGCCAGCAGCTTAGCTGGGGGGGGTGGAGAGACCCAGTACTTC.

V usage is TRBV19 and J usage is TRBJ2-2; D might be TRBD1 (6 bases). The germline gives CDR1 LNHDA, CDR2 SQIVND (reference sequence). The CDR3 covers 14 residues. V dropped 7 bases and J dropped 1 base, with 10 bases sitting between them. In DNA, the CDR3 is TGTGCCAGTACGCCAGGGGTGAACACCGGGGAGCTGTTTTTT. Translated: CASTPGVNTGELFF.

A few counts support this clone. This chain connects TRBV5-1 to TRBJ2-5; the D gene is possibly TRBD1 (6 bases). The CDR3 spans 15 residues. The germline CDR1 and CDR2 sequences are SGHRS and YFSETQ. The germline V and J ends were trimmed by 1 base and 4 bases, with 14 bases remaining between them. The CDR3: CASSLTGKEGETQYF. The CDR3 DNA is TGCGCCAGCAGCTTGACAGGGAAAGAGGGAGAGACCCAGTACTTC.

This clone was detected once. V usage is TRBV9 and J usage is TRBJ2-5; perhaps TRBD1 as D (5 bases). Germline V lookup: CDR1 SGDLS, CDR2 YYNGEE. This CDR3 is built from 16 residues. The V end was cut by 0 bases, the J end by 2 bases, with 14 bases between. CDR3 DNA sequence: TGTGCCAGCAGCGTAGAGGACACAGGCCCTCAAGAGACCCAGTACTTC. It encodes CASSVEDTGPQETQYF. Drawing the rest from reference TRBV9 and TRBJ2-5, the complete variable domain is DSGVTQTPKHLITATGQRVTLRCSPRSGDLSVYWYQQSLDQGLQFLIQYYNGEERAKGNILERFSAQQFPDLHSELNLSSLELGDSALYFCASSVEDTGPQETQYFGPGTRLLVL.

The J gene is TRBJ1-4, the V gene TRBV9; TRBD1 is a possible D gene (5 bases). CDR3 length equals 13 residues. Germline V lookup: CDR1 SGDLS, CDR2 YYNGEE. V lost 5 bases to trimming and J lost 4 bases, with 9 bases between them. CDR3 nucleotide sequence: TGTGCCAGCAGGGGGCTGAATAATGAAAAACTGTTTTTT. Translating gives CASRGLNNEKLFF.

The chain has TRBV5-1 and TRBJ1-2; TRBD1 might be the D (5 bases). CDR1 is SGHRS, CDR2 YFSETQ, per germline. V lost 7 bases to trimming and J lost 13 bases, with 23 bases between them. CDR3 length: 13 residues. CDR3 nucleotide sequence: TGCGCCAGCCGCCGGACTGAGGGACTAAGTTCCACCTTC. As protein: CASRRTEGLSSTF.

The genes are TRBV5-1 and TRBJ2-7, with 11 nucleotides matching TRBD2. V shed 4 bases, J shed 0 bases, and the junction held 6 bases outside the gene matches. CDR1 is SGHRS and CDR2 is YFSETQ in the germline V gene. This CDR3 contains 16 residues. Here the CDR3 DNA reads TGCGCCAGCAGCACACCGACTAGCGGGGACTCCTACGAGCAGTACTTC. Protein product: CASSTPTSGDSYEQYF.

This clone has a handful of counts. The chain carries TRBV28 and TRBJ1-1; maybe TRBD1 (5 bases). This CDR3 region has 13 residues. V was trimmed by 5 bases and J by 2 bases, leaving 9 bases between them. Germline CDR1 and CDR2: MDHEN and SYDVKM. The chain's CDR3 is CASSLTVNTEAFF. The CDR3 DNA reads TGTGCCAGCAGTCTGACAGTTAACACTGAAGCTTTCTTT.

V and J are TRBV4-1 and TRBJ2-7; possible D gene TRBD2, 6 bases. Trimming removed 0 bases from V and 0 bases from J, with 9 bases in between. The CDR3 contains 15 residues. Germline values: CDR1 MGHRA, CDR2 YSYEKL. The CDR3 DNA follows: TGCGCCAGCAGCCAAGAGGGAGGACACTCCTACGAGCAGTACTTC. Translated, it gives CASSQEGGHSYEQYF.

The chain uses TRBV27 and TRBJ1-5; D is unclear. The length of the CDR3 is 13 residues. V lost 3 bases, J lost 3 bases, and 6 bases lay in between. Germline CDR1 reads MNHEY; CDR2 reads SMNVEV (reference sequence). As DNA, the CDR3 is TGTGCCAGCAGTTTTTCTTACAATCAGCCCCAGCATTTT. It is translated as CASSFSYNQPQHF.

The chain has TRBV7-9 and TRBJ2-5; the match to TRBD1 covers 10 bases. The J call may be faulty, since TRBJ2-7 better matches the DNA end. Germline V gene data show CDR1 as SEHNR and CDR2 as FQNEAQ (reference sequence). The CDR3 length is 16 residues. The chain's CDR3 is CASSSIDRGPSYEQYF. The CDR3 DNA reads TGTGCCAGCAGCTCCATCGACAGGGGGCCCTCCTACGAGCAGTACTTC.

CDR3 sequence reads: CASGSTTGGNYGYTF. The CDR3 nucleotides are TGTGCCAGCGGTTCTACGACGGGTGGAAACTATGGCTACACCTTC. This rearrangement joins TRBV27 to TRBJ1-2; D gene ambiguous. Trimming took 8 bases from V and 2 from J, leaving 18 bases between them. Per germline, CDR1 MNHEY and CDR2 SMNVEV (reference sequence). This CDR3 spans 15 amino acids.

The rearrangement joins TRBV7-6 to TRBJ2-3; 15 nucleotides line up with TRBD2. The CDR3 is 16 amino acids. Germline V CDR1 and CDR2: SGHVS, FNYEAQ. The trim removed 5 bases at V and 4 bases at J, leaving 4 bases unmatched. The CDR3 protein is CASSRGLAGGPDTQYF. CDR3 DNA: TGTGCCAGCAGCCGGGGACTAGCGGGAGGCCCAGATACGCAGTATTTT.

The gene calls are TRBV27 and TRBJ2-1; D possibly corresponds to TRBD1 (5 bases). The germline V gene encodes CDR1 MNHEY and CDR2 SMNVEV (reference sequence). V was cut by 10 bases and J by 9 bases, with 13 bases left in between. The CDR3 contains 11 residues. CDR3 loop: CATGWGAEQFF. The CDR3 DNA sequence: TGTGCCACCGGGTGGGGCGCTGAGCAGTTCTTC.

V usage is TRBV2 and J usage is TRBJ1-4, with 7 nucleotides matching TRBD1. The V segment lost 2 bases and the J segment 7 bases; nucleotides outside the gene matches: 4. The CDR3 length is 14 residues. Germline loops: CDR1 SNHLY, CDR2 FYNNEI. The CDR3 loop is CASSERGPSEKLFF. The CDR3 DNA reads as TGTGCCAGCAGTGAAAGGGGGCCAAGTGAAAAACTGTTTTTT.